This record concerns one T cell receptor beta chain sequence. CDR1 SGHRS and CDR2 YFSETQ come from the germline V gene. V lost 5 bases and J lost 0, with 11 bases in between. The CDR3 has 14 amino acids. Individuals drawn from 24 US areas were roughly 18 to 89 years old. Categorization into cohorts depended on clinical history that participants reported. Assay used: immunoSEQ multiplex PCR; TCRdb lists only in-frame clones, some missing. Of 350,000 to 450,000 clones listed, over 85% were seen once; the top ten hold approximately 1.5%. The data belong to a study of blood T cell repertoires in COVID-19. The V gene is TRBV5-1, the J gene TRBJ1-2; no definite D call. The receptor was derived from a young woman who had recovered from COVID-19. The sample comprised PBMCs or T cells enriched from blood (not recorded which). The CDR3 loop is CASREAAPNYGYTF. CDR3 DNA: TGCGCCAGCAGGGAGGCTGCTCCTAACTATGGCTACACCTTC.